This T cell receptor beta chain was identified in a study of OX40 agonist ivuxolimab in advanced cancers. Looking at the study overall: Every 2 weeks, ivuxolimab was infused into the patients intravenously at between 0.01 and 10 mg/kg. Dose-escalation cases comprised hepatocellular carcinoma, melanoma, renal cell or head and neck cancer.

This clone was detected only once. Antigen unknown. Study-level points and caveats: Blood T cells, both CD4+ and CD8+, expanded clonally by week 6 at 0.1 to 3.0 mg/kg.

CDR1 is MNHEY and CDR2 is SVGAGI in the germline V gene. V lost 5 bases to trimming and J lost 2 bases, with 16 bases between them. The CDR3 loop spans 15 amino acids. Here immunoSEQ multiplex PCR was the method, and the copy in TCRdb shows in-frame clones only, minus some. The sample shows tens of thousands of clones, about 86% of them seen only once. Enrollment shut out patients with autoimmune disease history or systemic immunosuppression. The chain employs TRBV6-5 and TRBJ2-7; maybe TRBD1 (6 bases). The receptor was derived from an adult with an advanced solid tumor such as melanoma, head and neck, liver or kidney cancer. The specimen comprised CD4+ or CD8+ T cells sorted from blood, sampled in a trial of the OX40 agonist ivuxolimab. CDR3 region: CASSPGALQPYEQYF. Written as DNA, the CDR3 is TGTGCCAGCAGTCCAGGGGCCTTACAACCCTACGAGCAGTACTTC.